The rows below give T cell receptor beta chains drawn from one sample of a study of blood T cells in healthy people across ages. TCRdb passed the 5' RACE reads through MiXCR, listing each CDR3 protein once. The sample lists about 970,000 distinct CDR3 sequences, 51% occurring once. The sample consisted of blood. Receptors were obtained from a woman aged 55-70 years in good health. Both conserved end residues are part of each CDR3.

v_call	j_call	cdr3_aa
TRBV10-2	TRBJ2-3	CASGESASNGVDTQYF
TRBV2	TRBJ1-4	CASAGGRGDEKLFF
TRBV20-1	TRBJ2-7	CSARAGRMSYEQYF
TRBV5-1	TRBJ2-4	CASSLVGLAVAKNIQYF
TRBV6-5	TRBJ1-2	CASRRDRGRVVDGYTF
TRBV7-9	TRBJ2-5	CASSPPAGLETQYF
TRBV20-1	.	CSARPLSGSGYEQYF
TRBV25-1	TRBJ1-4	CASSESGSEKLFF
TRBV27	TRBJ2-1	CASSLTRTSGGEQFF
TRBV27	TRBJ1-2	CASSPQNPDGYTF
TRBV7-2	TRBJ2-5	CASSLEGGGWGQETQYF
TRBV20-1	TRBJ1-6	CSARDAGTGGSPLHF
TRBV28	TRBJ1-5	CASSPHTGTGSQPQHF
TRBV24-1	TRBJ2-5	CATSESGNEQYF
TRBV10-3	TRBJ2-5	CAIMAGTHAGEQYF
TRBV7-9	TRBJ2-7	CASSLDDTEQYF
TRBV29-1	TRBJ2-1	CSVIRTGGNEQFF
TRBV19	TRBJ1-1	CASSRTAYTEAFF
TRBV4-2	TRBJ1-5	CASSQGTDSNQPQHF
TRBV4-1	TRBJ2-3	CASSQRPGDTQYF
TRBV5-1	TRBJ2-3	CASSLASGGVTDTQYF
TRBV7-2	TRBJ1-2	CASSLPAGGRYGYTF
TRBV6-2/TRBV6-3	TRBJ2-7	CASRGTASTYEQYF
TRBV6-2/TRBV6-3	TRBJ2-7	CASPPENRPEYLGYEQYF
TRBV29-1	TRBJ2-1	CSGDGGLSSYNEQFF
TRBV7-2	TRBJ2-7	CASSQTSGSGSYEQYF
TRBV25-1	TRBJ2-7	CASSEDSKPYEQYF
TRBV7-9	TRBJ1-4	CASKDRAEEKLFF
TRBV2	.	CASIPDRDNEQYF
TRBV4-1	TRBJ1-4	CASSPPTGKEKLFF
TRBV12-3/TRBV12-4	TRBJ2-7	CASSWEAAYEQYF
TRBV14	TRBJ2-3	CASSQSFQATETQYF
TRBV3-1	TRBJ2-5	CASSHLTNRVGTQYF
TRBV12-3/TRBV12-4	TRBJ2-1	CASSLYDDNEQFF
TRBV3-1	TRBJ1-2	CASRGGRNYGYTF
TRBV29-1	TRBJ2-5	CSVRTSGEETQYF
TRBV29-1	TRBJ1-2	CSVPQDRGEGYTF
TRBV27	TRBJ1-5	CASSFHRGGLRQPQHF
TRBV10-2	TRBJ2-7	CASAEPTGSLNGGYEQYF
TRBV27	TRBJ1-2	CASRTFTGNNNYGYTF
TRBV14	.	CASSQDTAPRETQYF
TRBV20-1	TRBJ1-2	CSARDDSSGQQRLYGYTF
TRBV20-1	TRBJ2-1	CSASSLAGRNEQFF
TRBV7-9	TRBJ2-3	CASSLATATDTQYF
TRBV5-6	TRBJ2-7	CASSLNFGSYEQYF
TRBV10-3	TRBJ2-7	CAIRGGGDAYEQYF